This TCR beta chain was captured in a study of blood T cell repertoires in COVID-19. Profiled with immunoSEQ multiplex PCR; TCRdb holds only in-frame clones, not every one. The sample carries nearly 25,000 clones, more than 80% recorded once. Germline lookup yields CDR1 SGDLS and CDR2 YYNGEE. The CDR3 sequence is 15 residues long. V lost 2 bases and J 5 bases, leaving 14 bases between the germline ends. The origin of this receptor is a woman between 70 and 85 years old with COVID-19, enrolled during active disease. Input material: peripheral blood. V and J are TRBV9 and TRBJ2-1, with a possible D match to TRBD1 (5 bases). CDR3 nucleotides: TGTGCCAGCAGCGTCAATGGGCGCAGGGACAATGAGCAGTTCTTC. Protein sequence: CASSVNGRRDNEQFF. The complete variable domain, with remaining parts taken from reference TRBV9 and TRBJ2-1, reads DSGVTQTPKHLITATGQRVTLRCSPRSGDLSVYWYQQSLDQGLQFLIQYYNGEERAKGNILERFSAQQFPDLHSELNLSSLELGDSALYFCASSVNGRRDNEQFFGPGTRLTVL.